This passage covers 4 T cell receptor beta chains from one sample sequenced in a study of cytomegalovirus exposure and HLA in healthy donors (dated by TCRdb to 2015 to 2018). Libraries were built with the immunoSEQ multiplex PCR assay. For the multiplex PCR, a mixture combining 60 forward primers for TCR Vbeta segments and 13 reverse primers for TCR Jbeta segments was used. TCRdb stores this immuneACCESS table with in-frame sequences only. Part of the clones is absent; in the studies checked, under half of the shortfall reflects unresolved V genes, and no reason is known for the rest. The sample's records list tens of thousands of clones. The ten largest clones represent 3.5% to 4% of the sample. Source material: PBMCs. These TCRs come from a male donor in good health and CMV-seronegative.

J is TRBJ1-3 and V is TRBV5-5; 7 bases agree with TRBD1. From germline, CDR1 is SGHKS and CDR2 YYEKEE (reference sequence). The trim removed 0 bases at V and 0 bases at J, leaving 6 bases unmatched. The CDR3 length is 17 residues. CDR3 nucleotide sequence: TGTGCCAGCAGCTTGGGGGCCAGGGGGGACTCTGGAAACACCATATATTTT. Protein sequence: CASSLGARGDSGNTIYF.

The rearrangement links TRBV7-6 to TRBJ2-1; 7 bases agree with TRBD1. The CDR3 runs to 17 residues. The germline gives CDR1 SGHVS, CDR2 FNYEAQ. J was trimmed by 7 bases and V by 5 bases; bases with no gene match: 17. CDR3 sequence: CASSVVPLTGMSNEQFF. The CDR3 nucleotides are TGTGCCAGCAGCGTAGTCCCCTTGACAGGGATGAGTAATGAGCAGTTCTTC.

The rearrangement joins TRBV15 to TRBJ2-4, with unresolved D. The V gene lost 2 bases and the J gene lost 9 bases, with 11 bases spanning the gap. This CDR3 contains 13 residues. Per the germline V gene, CDR1 is LNHNV and CDR2 is YYDKDF (reference sequence). Written as DNA, the CDR3 is TGTGCCACCAGCAGACCCCCCGCGAGCATTCAGTACTTC. Its protein is CATSRPPASIQYF.

J is TRBJ1-2 and V is TRBV27; 7 bases line up with TRBD1. This CDR3 contains 13 residues. The V segment lost 8 bases and the J segment 4 bases; nucleotides outside the gene matches: 7. Germline V gene sequence: CDR1 MNHEY, CDR2 SMNVEV (reference sequence). This CDR3 is CASALRDSYGYTF. DNA of the CDR3: TGTGCCAGCGCCCTCCGGGACAGCTATGGCTACACCTTC.